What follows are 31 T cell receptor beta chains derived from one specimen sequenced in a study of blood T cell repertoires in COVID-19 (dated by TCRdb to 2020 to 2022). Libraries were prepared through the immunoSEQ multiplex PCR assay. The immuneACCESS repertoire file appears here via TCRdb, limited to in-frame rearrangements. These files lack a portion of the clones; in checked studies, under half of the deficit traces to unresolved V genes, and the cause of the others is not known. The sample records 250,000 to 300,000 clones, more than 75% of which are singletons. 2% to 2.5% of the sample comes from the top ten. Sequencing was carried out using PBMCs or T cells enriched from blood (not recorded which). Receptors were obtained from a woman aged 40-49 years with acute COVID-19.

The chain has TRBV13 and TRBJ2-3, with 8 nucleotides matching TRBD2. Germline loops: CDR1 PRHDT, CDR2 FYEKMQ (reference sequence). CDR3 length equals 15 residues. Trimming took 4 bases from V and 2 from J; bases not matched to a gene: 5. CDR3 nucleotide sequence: TGTGCCAGCAGCTCTCGGGGGGGACACACAGATACGCAGTATTTT. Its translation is CASSSRGGHTDTQYF.

The CDR3 DNA is TGTGCCACCAGCACTCGGACAGACCTTCAGCCCCAGCATTTT. Translated: CATSTRTDLQPQHF. The gene calls are TRBV15 and TRBJ1-5; D may be TRBD1 (6 bases). V was cut by 4 bases and J by 6 bases, with 13 bases left in between. Germline CDR1 reads LNHNV; CDR2 reads YYDKDF (reference sequence). The CDR3 length is 14 residues.

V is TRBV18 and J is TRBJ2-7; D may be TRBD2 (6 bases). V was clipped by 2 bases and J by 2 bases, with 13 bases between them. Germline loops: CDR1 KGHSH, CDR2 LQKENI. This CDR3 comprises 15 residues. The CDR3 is CASSPSSGGTYEQYF. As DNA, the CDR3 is TGTGCCAGCTCACCATCGTCCGGGGGTACCTACGAGCAGTACTTC.

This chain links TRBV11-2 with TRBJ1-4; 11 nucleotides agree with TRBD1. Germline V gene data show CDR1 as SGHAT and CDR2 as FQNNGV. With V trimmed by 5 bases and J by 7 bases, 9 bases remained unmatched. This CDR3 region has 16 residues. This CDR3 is CASSRTVGTGGEKLFF. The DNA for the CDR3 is TGTGCCAGCAGCCGAACAGTCGGGACAGGGGGTGAAAAACTGTTTTTT. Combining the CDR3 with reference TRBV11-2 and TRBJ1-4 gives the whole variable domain EAGVAQSPRYKIIEKRQSVAFWCNPISGHATLYWYQQILGQGPKLLIQFQNNGVVDDSQLPKDRFSAERLKGVDSTLKIQPAKLEDSAVYLCASSRTVGTGGEKLFFGSGTQLSVL.

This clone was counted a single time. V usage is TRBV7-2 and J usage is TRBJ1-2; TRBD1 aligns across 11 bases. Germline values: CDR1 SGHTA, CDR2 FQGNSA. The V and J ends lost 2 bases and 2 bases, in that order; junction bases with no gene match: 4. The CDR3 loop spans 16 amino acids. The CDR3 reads CASSLRGQGGNYGYTF. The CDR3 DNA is TGTGCCAGCAGCTTAAGGGGACAGGGGGGAAACTATGGCTACACCTTC. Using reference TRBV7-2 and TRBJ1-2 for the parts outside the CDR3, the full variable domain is GAGVSQSPSNKVTEKGKDVELRCDPISGHTALYWYRQSLGQGLEFLIYFQGNSAPDKSGLPSDRFSAERTGGSVSTLTIQRTQQEDSAVYLCASSLRGQGGNYGYTFGSGTRLTVV.

The CDR3 nucleotides are TGTGCCAGCGGTGGGGGGCGGGGGACTGAAGCTTTCTTT. Translation gives CASGGGRGTEAFF. The chain joins TRBV2 to TRBJ1-1; D might be TRBD1 (6 bases). CDR3 length: 13 residues. CDR1 SNHLY and CDR2 FYNNEI come from the germline V gene. Trimming took 8 bases from V and 5 from J, leaving 15 bases between them.

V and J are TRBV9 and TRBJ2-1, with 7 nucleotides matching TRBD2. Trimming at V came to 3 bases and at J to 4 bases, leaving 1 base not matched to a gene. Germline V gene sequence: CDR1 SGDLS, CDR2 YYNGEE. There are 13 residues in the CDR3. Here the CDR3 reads CASSDGGYNEQFF. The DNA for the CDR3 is TGTGCCAGCAGCGACGGGGGGTACAATGAGCAGTTCTTC.

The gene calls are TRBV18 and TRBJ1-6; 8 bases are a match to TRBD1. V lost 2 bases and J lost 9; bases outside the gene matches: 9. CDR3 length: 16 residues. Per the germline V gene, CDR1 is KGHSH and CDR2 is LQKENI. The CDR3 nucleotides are TGTGCCAGCTCACCATTGGGTCAGGGGGCTCTTTCACCCCTCCACTTT. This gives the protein CASSPLGQGALSPLHF.

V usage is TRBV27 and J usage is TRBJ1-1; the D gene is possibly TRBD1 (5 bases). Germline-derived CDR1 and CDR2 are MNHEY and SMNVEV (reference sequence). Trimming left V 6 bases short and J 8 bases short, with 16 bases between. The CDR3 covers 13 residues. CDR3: CASSQRGAREAFF. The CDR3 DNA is TGTGCCAGCAGCCAAAGGGGCGCGAGGGAAGCTTTCTTT.

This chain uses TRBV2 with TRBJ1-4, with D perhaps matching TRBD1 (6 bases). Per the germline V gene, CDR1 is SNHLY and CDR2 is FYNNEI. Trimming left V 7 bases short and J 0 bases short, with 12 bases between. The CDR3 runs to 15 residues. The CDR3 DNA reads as TGTGCCAGCAATCCGGGGGGCGCAACTAATGAAAAACTGTTTTTT. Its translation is CASNPGGATNEKLFF.

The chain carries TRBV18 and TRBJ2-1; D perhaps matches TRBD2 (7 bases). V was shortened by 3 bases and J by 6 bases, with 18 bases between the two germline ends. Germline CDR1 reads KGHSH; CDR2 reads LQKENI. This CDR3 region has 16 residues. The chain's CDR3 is CASSPQGGVGGNEQFF. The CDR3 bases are TGTGCCAGCTCACCCCAGGGAGGGGTAGGGGGCAATGAGCAGTTCTTC.

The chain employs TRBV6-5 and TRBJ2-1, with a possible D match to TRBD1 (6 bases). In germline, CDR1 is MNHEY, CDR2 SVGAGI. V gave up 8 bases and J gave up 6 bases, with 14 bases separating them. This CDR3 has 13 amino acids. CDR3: CASGTTGFNEQFF. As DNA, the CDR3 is TGTGCCAGCGGAACTACAGGGTTCAATGAGCAGTTCTTC.

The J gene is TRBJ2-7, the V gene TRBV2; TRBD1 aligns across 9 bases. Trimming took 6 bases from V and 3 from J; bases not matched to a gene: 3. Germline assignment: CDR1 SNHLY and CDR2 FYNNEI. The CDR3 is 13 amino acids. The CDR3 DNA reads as TGTGCCAGCAGCGGACAGGGGCACTACGAGCAGTACTTC. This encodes CASSGQGHYEQYF.

The CDR3 loop reads CASSSRSAGEQYF. The CDR3 bases are TGTGCCAGCAGTTCCCGTTCGGCGGGGGAGCAGTACTTC. The rearrangement links TRBV12-3 or TRBV12-4 to TRBJ2-7, with D possibly being TRBD2 (6 bases). Trimming took 4 bases from V and 7 from J, leaving 14 bases between them. This CDR3 has 13 residues.

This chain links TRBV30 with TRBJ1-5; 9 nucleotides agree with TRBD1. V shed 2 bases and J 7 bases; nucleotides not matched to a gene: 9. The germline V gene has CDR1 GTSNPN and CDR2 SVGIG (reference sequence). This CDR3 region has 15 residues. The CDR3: CAWSPGQGTGQPQHF. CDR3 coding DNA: TGTGCCTGGAGTCCGGGACAGGGAACGGGGCAGCCCCAGCATTTT.

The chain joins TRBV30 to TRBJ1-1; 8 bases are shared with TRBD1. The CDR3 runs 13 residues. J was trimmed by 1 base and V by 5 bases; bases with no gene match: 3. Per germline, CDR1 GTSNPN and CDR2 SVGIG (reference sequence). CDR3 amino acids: CAWDGTGNTEAFF. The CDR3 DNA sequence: TGTGCCTGGGATGGGACAGGGAACACTGAAGCTTTCTTT.

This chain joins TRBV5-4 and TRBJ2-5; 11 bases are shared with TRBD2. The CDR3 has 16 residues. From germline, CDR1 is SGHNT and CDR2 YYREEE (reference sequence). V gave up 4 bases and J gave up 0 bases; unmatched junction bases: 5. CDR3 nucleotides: TGTGCCAGCAGCGCGGGACTAGCGGCTAACCAAGAGACCCAGTACTTC. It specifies CASSAGLAANQETQYF.

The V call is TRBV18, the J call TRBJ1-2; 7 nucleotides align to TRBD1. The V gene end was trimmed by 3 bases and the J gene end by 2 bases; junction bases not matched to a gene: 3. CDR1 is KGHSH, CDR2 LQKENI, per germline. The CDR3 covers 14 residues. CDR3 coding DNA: TGTGCCAGCTCACCCGACAGGGCAAACTATGGCTACACCTTC. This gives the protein CASSPDRANYGYTF.

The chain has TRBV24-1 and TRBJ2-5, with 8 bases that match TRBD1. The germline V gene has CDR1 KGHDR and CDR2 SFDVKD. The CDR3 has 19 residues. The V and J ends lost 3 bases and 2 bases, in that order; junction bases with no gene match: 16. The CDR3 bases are TGTGCCACCAGTGATCTCCGGGACAGGCCTCTCGGCTTTCAAGAGACCCAGTACTTC. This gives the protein CATSDLRDRPLGFQETQYF.

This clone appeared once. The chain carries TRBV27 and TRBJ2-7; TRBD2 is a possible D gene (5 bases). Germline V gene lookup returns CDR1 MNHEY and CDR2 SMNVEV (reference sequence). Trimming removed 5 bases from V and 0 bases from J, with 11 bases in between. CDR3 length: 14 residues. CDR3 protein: CASSAGLSSYEQYF. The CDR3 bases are TGTGCCAGCAGTGCAGGACTGAGCTCCTACGAGCAGTACTTC.

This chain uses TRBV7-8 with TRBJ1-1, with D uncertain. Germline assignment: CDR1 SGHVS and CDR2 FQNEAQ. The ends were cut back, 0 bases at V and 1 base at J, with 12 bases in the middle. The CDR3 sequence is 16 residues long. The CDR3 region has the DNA TGTGCCAGCAGCTTAGCGCTTATTCGGGGGAACACTGAAGCTTTCTTT. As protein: CASSLALIRGNTEAFF.

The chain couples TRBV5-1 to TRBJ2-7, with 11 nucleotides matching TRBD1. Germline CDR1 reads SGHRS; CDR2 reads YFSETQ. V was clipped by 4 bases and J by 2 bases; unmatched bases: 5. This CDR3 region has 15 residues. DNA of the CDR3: TGCGCCAGCAGCGCGGGACAGGGGGGAACCTACGAGCAGTACTTC. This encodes CASSAGQGGTYEQYF. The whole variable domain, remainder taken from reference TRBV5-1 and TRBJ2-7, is KAGVTQTPRYLIKTRGQQVTLSCSPISGHRSVSWYQQTPGQGLQFLFEYFSETQRNKGNFPGRFSGRQFSNSRSEMNVSTLELGDSALYLCASSAGQGGTYEQYFGPGTRLTVT.

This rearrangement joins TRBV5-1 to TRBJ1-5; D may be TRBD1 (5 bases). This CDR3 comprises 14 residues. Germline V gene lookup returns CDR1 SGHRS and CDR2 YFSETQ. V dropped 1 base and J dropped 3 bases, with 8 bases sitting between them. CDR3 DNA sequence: TGCGCCAGCAGCTTGCAGGGTCCCAATCAGCCCCAGCATTTT. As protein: CASSLQGPNQPQHF.

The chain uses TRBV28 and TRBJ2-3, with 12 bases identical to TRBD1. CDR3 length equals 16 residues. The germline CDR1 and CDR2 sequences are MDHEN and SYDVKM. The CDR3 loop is CASGTGGPAGTDTQYF. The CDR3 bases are TGTGCATCCGGGACAGGGGGCCCTGCGGGCACAGATACGCAGTATTTT.

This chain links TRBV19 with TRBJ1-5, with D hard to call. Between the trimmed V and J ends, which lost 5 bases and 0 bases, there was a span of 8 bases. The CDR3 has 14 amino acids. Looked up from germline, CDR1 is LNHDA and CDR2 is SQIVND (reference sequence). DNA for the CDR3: TGTGCCAGTAGTCTGGGCCGTAGCAATCAGCCCCAGCATTTT. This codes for CASSLGRSNQPQHF.

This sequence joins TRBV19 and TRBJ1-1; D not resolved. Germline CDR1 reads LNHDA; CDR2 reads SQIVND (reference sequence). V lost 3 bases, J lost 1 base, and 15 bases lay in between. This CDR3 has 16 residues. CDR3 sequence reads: CASSIHWAGQNTEAFF. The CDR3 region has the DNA TGTGCCAGTAGTATTCACTGGGCAGGCCAGAACACTGAAGCTTTCTTT.

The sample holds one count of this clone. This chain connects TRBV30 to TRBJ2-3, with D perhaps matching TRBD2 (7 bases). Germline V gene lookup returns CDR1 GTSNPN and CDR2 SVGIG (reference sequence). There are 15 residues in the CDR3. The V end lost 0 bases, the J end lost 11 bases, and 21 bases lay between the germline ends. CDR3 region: CAWSVLGGGRQKQYF. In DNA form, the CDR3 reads TGTGCCTGGAGTGTACTAGGGGGGGGGCGTCAAAAGCAGTATTTT.

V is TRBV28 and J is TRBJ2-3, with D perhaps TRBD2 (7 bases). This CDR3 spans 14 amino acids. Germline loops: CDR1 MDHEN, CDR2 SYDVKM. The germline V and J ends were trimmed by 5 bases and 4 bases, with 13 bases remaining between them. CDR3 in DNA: TGTGCCAGCAGTGGGGGGGCCGGGGCAGATACGCAGTATTTT. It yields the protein CASSGGAGADTQYF.

As DNA, the CDR3 is TGTGCCAGCAGTTTAGTGGACAGAATCGTCTACAATGAGCAGTTCTTC. This encodes CASSLVDRIVYNEQFF. The chain has TRBV28 and TRBJ2-1; tentative D call: TRBD1 (6 bases). This CDR3 is 16 amino acids long. The V gene lost 2 bases and the J gene lost 3 bases, with 14 bases spanning the gap. The germline CDR1 and CDR2 sequences are MDHEN and SYDVKM.

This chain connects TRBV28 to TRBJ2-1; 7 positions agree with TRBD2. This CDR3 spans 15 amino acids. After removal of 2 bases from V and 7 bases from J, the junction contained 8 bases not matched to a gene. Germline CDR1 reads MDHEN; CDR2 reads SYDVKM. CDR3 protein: CASSLPTMGGNEQFF. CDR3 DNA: TGTGCCAGCAGTTTACCGACTATGGGGGGGAATGAGCAGTTCTTC.

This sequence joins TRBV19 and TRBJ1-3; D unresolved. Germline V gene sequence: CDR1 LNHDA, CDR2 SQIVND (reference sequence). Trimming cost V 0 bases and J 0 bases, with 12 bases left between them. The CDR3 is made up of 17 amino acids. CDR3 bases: TGTGCCAGTAGTATAGATAGTGGCAGGCGCTCTGGAAACACCATATATTTT. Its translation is CASSIDSGRRSGNTIYF. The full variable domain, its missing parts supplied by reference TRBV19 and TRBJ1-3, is DGGITQSPKYLFRKEGQNVTLSCEQNLNHDAMYWYRQDPGQGLRLIYYSQIVNDFQKGDIAEGYSVSREKKESFPLTVTSAQKNPTAFYLCASSIDSGRRSGNTIYFGEGSWLTVV.